This TCR beta chain derives from a study of human T cells and chemical hapten exposure. Study overall: The scalp of each patient received a weekly diphenylcyclopropenone dose for the full approximately 26-week study.

One entry per CDR3 protein, called by TCRdb with MiXCR from the RACE reads. The sample includes 62,000 or so distinct CDR3 sequences, roughly 9.7% of them seen just once. The time point: pre-sensitization, week 0. Treatment of the sample: therapeutic diphenylcyclopropenone sensitization with weekly scalp DPC. Whole-study results and caveats: Patch test score tracked positively with PT1 expanded TCR counts. Compared with pre-sensitization or healthy control sets, expanded TCRs clustered more. DPC sensitization left the count of TCRs above 1 in 1000 unchanged.

This clonotype was observed a few times. As yet, its antigen is unknown. With 4 bases clipped from V and 6 bases from J, the junction kept 1 base outside the gene matches. This CDR3 is 13 amino acids long. The chain recombines TRBV12-3 or TRBV12-4 with TRBJ2-1; 9 bases are a match to TRBD2. The TCR originated in a woman aged 50 to 60 with alopecia areata. Some clones in this sample may be carry-over from other donors' samples. The starting material was whole blood, obtained in connection with sensitization to the hapten diphenylcyclopropenone (DPC). This chain's CDR3 is CASSWTSANEQFF. CDR3 nucleotides: TGTGCCAGCAGTTGGACTAGCGCCAATGAGCAGTTCTTC.